This note documents a single T cell receptor beta chain sequence. Its antigen is still unknown. Base quality data are lacking; no much larger clone is found one base away. These data are taken from a study of T cell changes during pregnancy in multiple sclerosis (dated by TCRdb to about 2019). Background for the entire study: In women with multiple sclerosis, the researchers looked at how the T cell repertoire shifted as pregnancy progressed.

The library was generated by the immunoSEQ multiplex PCR assay. TCRdb holds this immuneACCESS table with in-frame rearrangements only. Some clones are missing; in checked studies, unresolved V genes explain under half, and the rest has no known cause. The sample data list tens of thousands of clones, and 90% of these were observed just once. 5.4% of the sample belongs to the ten largest clones. The junction shows trimming of 4 bases on V and 5 bases on J, plus 14 bases between the germline ends. The CDR3 has 14 amino acids, counting the end cysteine and phenylalanine. Only the CDR3 portion is preserved as DNA: 42 bases, with reading frame beginning at the first base. CDR1 and CDR2 were assigned from the germline V gene as LGHNA and YSLEER.

The chain is encoded by TRBV4-3 joined to TRBJ1-1, with a weak D call of TRBD1 (5 bases match). This receptor was obtained from a female donor in good health, enrolled as a control in a pregnancy study. Source: peripheral blood, taken in the third trimester of pregnancy. The encoded CDR3 is CASSPGHHGTEAFF. The DNA reads as follows: TGCGCCAGCAGCCCTGGACACCATGGAACTGAAGCTTTCTTT.